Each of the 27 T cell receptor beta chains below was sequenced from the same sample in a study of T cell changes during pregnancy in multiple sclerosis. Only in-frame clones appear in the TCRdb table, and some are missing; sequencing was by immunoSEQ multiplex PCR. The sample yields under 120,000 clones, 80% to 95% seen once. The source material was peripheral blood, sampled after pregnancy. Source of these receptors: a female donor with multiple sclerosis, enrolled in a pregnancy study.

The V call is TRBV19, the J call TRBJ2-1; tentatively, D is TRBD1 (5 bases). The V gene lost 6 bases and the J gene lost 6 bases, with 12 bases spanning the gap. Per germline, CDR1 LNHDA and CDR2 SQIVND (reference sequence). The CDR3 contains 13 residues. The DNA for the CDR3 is TGTGCCAGTAGCTCCAGGCAGGGCAATGAGCAGTTCTTC. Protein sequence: CASSSRQGNEQFF.

Here the CDR3 DNA reads TGTGCCAGCAACCGGGGGGAGAGTTCTGGGGCCAACGTCCTGACTTTC. Protein: CASNRGESSGANVLTF. This sequence joins TRBV28 and TRBJ2-6; 7 positions agree with TRBD2. The CDR3 runs 16 residues. Germline CDR1 reads MDHEN; CDR2 reads SYDVKM. With V trimmed by 7 bases and J by 1 base, 7 bases remained unmatched.

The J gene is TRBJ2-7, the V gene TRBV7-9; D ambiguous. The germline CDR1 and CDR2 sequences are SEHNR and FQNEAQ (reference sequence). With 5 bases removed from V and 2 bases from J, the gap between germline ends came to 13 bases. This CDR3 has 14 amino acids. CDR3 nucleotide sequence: TGTGCCAGCAGCCCCCGGGTAGAAACCTACGAGCAGTACTTC. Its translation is CASSPRVETYEQYF.

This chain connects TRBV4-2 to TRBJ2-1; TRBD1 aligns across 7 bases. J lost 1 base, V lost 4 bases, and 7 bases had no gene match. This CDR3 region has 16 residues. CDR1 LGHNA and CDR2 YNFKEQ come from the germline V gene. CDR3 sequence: CASSPIRGRSYNEQFF. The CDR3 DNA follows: TGTGCCAGCAGCCCTATAAGGGGGCGGTCCTACAATGAGCAGTTCTTC.

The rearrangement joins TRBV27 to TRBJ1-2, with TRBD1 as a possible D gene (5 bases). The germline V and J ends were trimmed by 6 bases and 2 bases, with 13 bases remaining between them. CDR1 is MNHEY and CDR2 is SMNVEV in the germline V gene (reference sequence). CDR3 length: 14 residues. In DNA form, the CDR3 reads TGTGCCAGCAGCTCGGGGGGTGGGAACTATGGCTACACCTTC. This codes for CASSSGGGNYGYTF.

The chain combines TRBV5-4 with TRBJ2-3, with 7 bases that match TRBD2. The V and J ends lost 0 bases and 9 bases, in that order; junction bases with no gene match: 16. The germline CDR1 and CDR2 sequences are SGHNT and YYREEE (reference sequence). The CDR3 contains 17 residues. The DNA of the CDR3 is TGTGCCAGCAGCTTGGAGGTCCCGCTTAGCGGGTTGTCGACGCAGTATTTT. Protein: CASSLEVPLSGLSTQYF.

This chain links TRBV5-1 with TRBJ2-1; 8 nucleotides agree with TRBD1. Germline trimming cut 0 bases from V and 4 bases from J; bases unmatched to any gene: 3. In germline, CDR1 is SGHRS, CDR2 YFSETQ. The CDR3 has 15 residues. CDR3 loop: CASSLVGQDYNEQFF. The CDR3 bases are TGCGCCAGCAGCTTGGTGGGACAGGATTACAATGAGCAGTTCTTC.

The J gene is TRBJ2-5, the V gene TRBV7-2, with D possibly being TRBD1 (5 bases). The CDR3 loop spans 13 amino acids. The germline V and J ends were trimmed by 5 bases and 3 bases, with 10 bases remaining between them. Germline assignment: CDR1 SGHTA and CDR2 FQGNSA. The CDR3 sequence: CASSGRVEETQYF. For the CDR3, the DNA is TGTGCCAGCAGCGGCAGGGTCGAAGAGACCCAGTACTTC.

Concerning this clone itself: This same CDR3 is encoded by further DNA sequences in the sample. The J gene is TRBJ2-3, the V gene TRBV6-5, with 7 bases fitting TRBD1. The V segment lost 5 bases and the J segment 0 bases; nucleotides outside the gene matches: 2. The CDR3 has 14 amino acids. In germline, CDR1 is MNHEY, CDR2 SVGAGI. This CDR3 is CASSARGSTDTQYF. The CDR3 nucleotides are TGTGCCAGCAGTGCCAGGGGGAGCACAGATACGCAGTATTTT.

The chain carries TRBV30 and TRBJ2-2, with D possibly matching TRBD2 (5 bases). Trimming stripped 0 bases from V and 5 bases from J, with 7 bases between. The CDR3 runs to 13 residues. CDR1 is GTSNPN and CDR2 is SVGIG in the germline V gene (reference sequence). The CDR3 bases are TGTGCCTGGAGTGTAGGCGGGACCGGGGAGCTGTTTTTT. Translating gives CAWSVGGTGELFF.

CDR3 nucleotide sequence: TGCGCCAGCAGCCTGGGCCCAACGACAGGGGACACCGGGGAGCTGTTTTTT. Translated: CASSLGPTTGDTGELFF. The chain recombines TRBV5-1 with TRBJ2-2, with 8 bases matching TRBD1. V shed 4 bases and J 3 bases; nucleotides not matched to a gene: 11. This CDR3 comprises 17 residues. Germline-derived CDR1 and CDR2 are SGHRS and YFSETQ.

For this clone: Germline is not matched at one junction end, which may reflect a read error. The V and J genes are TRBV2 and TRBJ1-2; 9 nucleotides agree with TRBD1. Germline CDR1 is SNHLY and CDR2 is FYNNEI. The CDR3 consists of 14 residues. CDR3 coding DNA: TGTGCCAGCAGAGAAGTACAGGGGGCGCTTGATCGTGGCTTC. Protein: CASREVQGALDRGF. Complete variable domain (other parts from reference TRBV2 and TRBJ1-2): EPEVTQTPSHQVTQMGQEVILRCVPISNHLYFYWYRQILGQKVEFLVSFYNNEISEKSEIFDDQFSVERPDGSNFTLKIRSTKLEDSAMYFCASREVQGALDRGFGSGTRLTVV.

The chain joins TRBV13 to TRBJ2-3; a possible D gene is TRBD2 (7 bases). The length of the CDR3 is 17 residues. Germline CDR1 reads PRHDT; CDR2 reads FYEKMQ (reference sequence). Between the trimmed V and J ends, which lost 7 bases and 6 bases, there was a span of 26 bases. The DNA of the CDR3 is TGTGCCAGCACCTCATCGCCCGGGGGGCGGGTCGGCGATACGCAGTATTTT. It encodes CASTSSPGGRVGDTQYF.

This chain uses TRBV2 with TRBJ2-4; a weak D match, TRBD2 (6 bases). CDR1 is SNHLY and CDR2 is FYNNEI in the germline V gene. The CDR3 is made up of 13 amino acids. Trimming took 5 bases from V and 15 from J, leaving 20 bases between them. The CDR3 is CASSSMTAGMMYF. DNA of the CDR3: TGTGCCAGCAGTAGTATGACGGCGGGGATGATGTACTTC.

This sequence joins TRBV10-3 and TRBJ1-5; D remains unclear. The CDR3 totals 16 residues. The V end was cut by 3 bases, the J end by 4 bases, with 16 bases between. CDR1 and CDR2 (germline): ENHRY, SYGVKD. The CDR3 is CAISDPAQDWNQPQHF. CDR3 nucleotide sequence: TGTGCCATCAGTGACCCGGCGCAGGATTGGAATCAGCCCCAGCATTTT.

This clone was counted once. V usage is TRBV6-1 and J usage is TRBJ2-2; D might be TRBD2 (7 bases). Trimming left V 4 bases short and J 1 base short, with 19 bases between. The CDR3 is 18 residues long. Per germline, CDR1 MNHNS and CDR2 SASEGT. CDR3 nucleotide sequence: TGTGCCAGCAGTGCCCGGGGAGGGGGTAATAGGAACACCGGGGAGCTGTTTTTT. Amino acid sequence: CASSARGGGNRNTGELFF.

DNA for the CDR3: TGTGCCAGCAGTCCCTCCGGGACTCCCTCTGGAAACACCATATATTTT. Translation gives CASSPSGTPSGNTIYF. This sequence joins TRBV9 and TRBJ1-3; TRBD1 is a possible D gene (5 bases). Germline loops: CDR1 SGDLS, CDR2 YYNGEE. This CDR3 region has 16 residues. V shed 5 bases and J shed 0 bases, with 15 bases lying between them.

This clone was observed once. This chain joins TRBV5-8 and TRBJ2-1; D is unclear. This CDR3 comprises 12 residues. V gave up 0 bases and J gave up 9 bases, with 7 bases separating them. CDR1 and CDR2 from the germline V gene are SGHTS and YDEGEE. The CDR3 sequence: CASSLGRSEQFF. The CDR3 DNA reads TGTGCCAGCAGCTTGGGGCGGAGTGAGCAGTTCTTC. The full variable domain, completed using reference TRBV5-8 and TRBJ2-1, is EAGVTQSPTHLIKTRGQQATLRCSPISGHTSVYWYQQALGLGLQFLLWYDEGEERNRGNFPPRFSGRQFPNYSSELNVNALELEDSALYLCASSLGRSEQFFGPGTRLTVL.

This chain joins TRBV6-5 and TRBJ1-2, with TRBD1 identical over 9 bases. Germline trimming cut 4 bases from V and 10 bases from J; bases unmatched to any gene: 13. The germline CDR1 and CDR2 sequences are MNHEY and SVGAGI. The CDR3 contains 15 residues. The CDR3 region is CASSFPGQGKIDYTF. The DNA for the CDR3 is TGTGCCAGCAGTTTCCCGGGACAGGGTAAAATTGACTACACCTTC.

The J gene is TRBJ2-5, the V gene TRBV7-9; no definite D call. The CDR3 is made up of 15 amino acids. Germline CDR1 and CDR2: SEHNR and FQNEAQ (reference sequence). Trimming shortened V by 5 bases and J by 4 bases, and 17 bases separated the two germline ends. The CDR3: CASSTLLGLAETQYF. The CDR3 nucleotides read TGTGCCAGCAGCACCCTCCTTGGGTTAGCAGAGACCCAGTACTTC.

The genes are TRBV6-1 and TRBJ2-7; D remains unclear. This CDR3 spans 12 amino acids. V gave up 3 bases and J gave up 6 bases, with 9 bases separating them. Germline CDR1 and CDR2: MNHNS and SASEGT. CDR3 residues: CASSDPFFEQYF. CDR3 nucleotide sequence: TGTGCCAGCAGTGATCCCTTTTTCGAGCAGTACTTC.

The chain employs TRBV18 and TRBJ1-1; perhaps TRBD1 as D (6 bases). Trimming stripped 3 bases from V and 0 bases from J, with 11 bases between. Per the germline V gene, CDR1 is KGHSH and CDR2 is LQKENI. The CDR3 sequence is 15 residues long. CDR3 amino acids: CASSPGTRLNTEAFF. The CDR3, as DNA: TGTGCCAGCTCACCCGGGACACGCTTGAACACTGAAGCTTTCTTT.

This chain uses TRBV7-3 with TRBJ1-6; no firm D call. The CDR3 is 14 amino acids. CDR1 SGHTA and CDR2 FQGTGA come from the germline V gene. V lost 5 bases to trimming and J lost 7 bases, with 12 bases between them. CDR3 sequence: CASSLRKTNSPLHF. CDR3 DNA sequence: TGTGCCAGCAGCCTCCGCAAGACAAATTCACCCCTCCACTTT.

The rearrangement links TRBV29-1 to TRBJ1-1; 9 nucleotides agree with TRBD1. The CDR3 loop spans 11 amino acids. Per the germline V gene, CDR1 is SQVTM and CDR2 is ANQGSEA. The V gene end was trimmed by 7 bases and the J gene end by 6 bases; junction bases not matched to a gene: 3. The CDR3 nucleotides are TGCAGCGCCGGACAGGGGTCTGAAGCTTTCTTT. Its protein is CSAGQGSEAFF.

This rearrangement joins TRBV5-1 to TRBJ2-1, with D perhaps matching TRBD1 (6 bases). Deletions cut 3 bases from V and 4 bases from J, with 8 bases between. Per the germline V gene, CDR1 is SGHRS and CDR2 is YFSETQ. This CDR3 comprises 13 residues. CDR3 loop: CASSSRGYNEQFF. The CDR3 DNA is TGCGCCAGCAGCTCCAGGGGATACAATGAGCAGTTCTTC.

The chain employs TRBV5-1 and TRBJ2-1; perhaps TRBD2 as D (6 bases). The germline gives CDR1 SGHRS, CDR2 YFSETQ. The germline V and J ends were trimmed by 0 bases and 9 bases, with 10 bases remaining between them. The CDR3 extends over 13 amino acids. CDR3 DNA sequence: TGCGCCAGCAGCTTGGCCGGAGGGATTGAGCAGTTCTTC. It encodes CASSLAGGIEQFF.

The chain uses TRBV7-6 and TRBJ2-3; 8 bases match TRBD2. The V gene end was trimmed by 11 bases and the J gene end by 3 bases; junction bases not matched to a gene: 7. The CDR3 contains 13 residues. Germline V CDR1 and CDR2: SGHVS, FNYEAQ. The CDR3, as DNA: TGTGCCCCGGCCACGGGGGGGACAGATACGCAGTATTTT. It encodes CAPATGGTDTQYF.